A selection of T cell receptor beta chains follows, all from one sample in a study of regulatory T cells in long-lasting Graves disease. TCRdb redid the calling of the multiplex PCR reads with MiXCR, one entry per CDR3 protein. The table shows 620,000 or so distinct CDR3 sequences, with about 16% occurring only once. This same sample was also part of a study on T cells in Graves' hyperthyroidism and ophthalmopathy.

The sample in question was peripheral blood mononuclear cells (PBMCs), obtained at new diagnosis, from a patient treated with antithyroid drugs. Receptor source: a woman in her twenties or thirties with Graves disease. The CDR3 runs from the conserved cysteine through the conserved F or W. A D gene is named only where the DNA matches it firmly. Expanded clones get a size class; other rows say once, few or many, or leave the size out.

>TRBV7-2|TRBJ2-7|few|NA
TGTGCCAGCAGCCTCGGACAGATTAACGAGCAGTACTTC
CASSLGQINEQYF
>TRBV19|TRBJ1-1|NA|NA
TGTGCCAGTAGTACAACTCGCGGCAGAACTAACACTGAAGCTTTCTTT
CASSTTRGRTNTEAFF
>TRBV4-2|TRBJ1-3|NA|NA
TGTGCCAGCAGCCAGGGAGCGGGCTCTGGAAACACCATATATTTT
CASSQGAGSGNTIYF
>TRBV27|TRBJ1-6|NA|NA
TGTGCCAGCAGTTTTAGCGGAAACTTCATAAATTCACCCCTCCACTTT
CASSFSGNFINSPLHF
>TRBV28|TRBJ2-7|many|TRBD2
TGTGCCAGCAGTTTACTGTCCGGGGAGGGGTTCTACGAGCAGTACTTC
CASSLLSGEGFYEQYF
>TRBV19|TRBJ1-1|many|NA
TGTGCCAGTAGTATAGGGCTGGAGGGCACTGAAGCTTTCTTT
CASSIGLEGTEAFF
>TRBV24-1|TRBJ2-3|many|NA
TGTGCCACCCGAACCGGACAGGAAGCGGGATCAGATACGCAGTATTTT
CATRTGQEAGSDTQYF
>TRBV5-1|TRBJ1-1|many|NA
TGCGCCAGCAGCTTGCGAGGGTATGACACTGAAGCTTTCTTT
CASSLRGYDTEAFF
>TRBV20-1|TRBJ2-5|few|NA
TGCAGTCGTGTAACGCAGGGGGAGGAAGAGACCCAGTACTTC
CSRVTQGEEETQYF
>TRBV6-1|TRBJ2-1|many|NA
TGTGCCAGCAGTAAAGGACTATACAATGAGCAGTTCTTC
CASSKGLYNEQFF
>TRBV20-1|TRBJ2-7|NA|NA
TGCAGTGCTGACTCTTCCTCCTACGAGCAGTACTTC
CSADSSSYEQYF
>TRBV18|TRBJ1-3|few|NA
TGTGCCAGCTCACCAACTCCGTCTGGAAACACCATATATTTT
CASSPTPSGNTIYF
>TRBV6-9|TRBJ2-7|many|TRBD2
TGTGCCAGCAGTTCCGTCGGGGGGTCCTACGAGCAGTACTTC
CASSSVGGSYEQYF
>TRBV12-3/TRBV12-4|TRBJ2-7|few|TRBD2
TGTGCCAGCAGTTTTAGAACTAGCGGGAGGGCAAGCTCCTACGAGCAGTACTTC
CASSFRTSGRASSYEQYF
>TRBV2|TRBJ1-2|many|NA
TGTGCCAGCAGGCGCATGGGGGGTCAAGCTAACTATGGCTACACCTTC
CASRRMGGQANYGYTF
>TRBV12-3/TRBV12-4|TRBJ2-4|many|TRBD1
TGTGCCAGCACCCAGACAGGGGCCAAAAACATTCAGTACTTC
CASTQTGAKNIQYF
>TRBV12-3/TRBV12-4|TRBJ2-7|NA|TRBD2
TGTGCCAGCAGTGAAACCGGGACTACCGTCGCCGAGCAGTACTTC
CASSETGTTVAEQYF
>TRBV27|TRBJ1-5|once|NA
TGTGCCAGCGGGGGTAAGTCTTGGCAGCCCCAGCATTTT
CASGGKSWQPQHF
>TRBV6-5|TRBJ2-7|many|TRBD1
TGTGCCAGCAGTTGGGACAGGGTTTCCCACGAGCAGTACTTC
CASSWDRVSHEQYF
>TRBV20-1|TRBJ2-7|many|TRBD2
TGCAGTGGTCTCGGGGGGGGGACTTCCTACGAGCAGTACTTC
CSGLGGGTSYEQYF
>TRBV11-1|TRBJ2-7|many|NA
TGTGCCAGCAGCTTAGCGCACAGCTCCTACGAGCAGTACTTC
CASSLAHSSYEQYF
>TRBV6-2/TRBV6-3|TRBJ2-2|few|NA
TGTGCCAGCAGTTACGGAATTAACACCGGGGAGCTGTTTTTT
CASSYGINTGELFF
>TRBV11-2|TRBJ2-1|NA|NA
TGTGCCAGCAGCAGGGACCAGGGAACGGGGCAGTTCTTC
CASSRDQGTGQFF
>TRBV9|TRBJ2-1|few|TRBD2
TGTGCCAGCAGCCCGGGACTAAGCGGGGGTTACAATGAGCAGTTCTTC
CASSPGLSGGYNEQFF
>TRBV3-1|TRBJ2-7|many|NA
TGTGCCAGCAGCCAAGACTACGAGCAGTACTTC
CASSQDYEQYF
>TRBV20-1|TRBJ1-5|few|NA
TGCAGTGCTAGAGCTCCGGGACATCCCCAGCATTTT
CSARAPGHPQHF
>TRBV12-3/TRBV12-4|TRBJ2-4|many|TRBD1
TGTGCCAGCAGTCCTGGGACAGGGAACATTCAGTACTTC
CASSPGTGNIQYF
>TRBV2|TRBJ1-5|many|NA
TGTGCCAGCAGTGACATGGTGGTGGTAGGGGCCAATCAGCCCCAGCATTTT
CASSDMVVVGANQPQHF